Reported below is one TCR beta chain. The data derive from a study of blood T cells in healthy people across ages. Together with a sample-barcoded 5' primer, a J-beta primer mix was included in a second PCR lasting about 6 to 11 cycles. The yield of each sample was at least 2.5 million CDR3-containing paired-end reads. TCRdb reanalysed the 5' RACE reads using MiXCR and keeps one entry per CDR3 protein. The data contain some 1.8 million distinct CDR3 sequences, 30% to 40% of them seen just once; the ten biggest clones take up 20% to 25%. This CDR3 has 15 amino acids. Germline lookup yields CDR1 KGHSH and CDR2 LQKENI. V lost 1 base, J lost 2 bases, and 10 bases lay in between. Ten milliliters of peripheral blood were drawn from each donor into EDTA-treated tubes. Samples each had at least 6 micrograms of total RNA extracted.

Source material: blood. The origin of this receptor is a human donor in good health. This rearrangement joins TRBV18 to TRBJ2-3, with a tentative D call TRBD2 (5 bases). The CDR3 reads CASSPRGFLTDTQYF. In DNA, the CDR3 is TGTGCCAGCTCACCACGAGGGTTCCTCACAGATACGCAGTATTTT.